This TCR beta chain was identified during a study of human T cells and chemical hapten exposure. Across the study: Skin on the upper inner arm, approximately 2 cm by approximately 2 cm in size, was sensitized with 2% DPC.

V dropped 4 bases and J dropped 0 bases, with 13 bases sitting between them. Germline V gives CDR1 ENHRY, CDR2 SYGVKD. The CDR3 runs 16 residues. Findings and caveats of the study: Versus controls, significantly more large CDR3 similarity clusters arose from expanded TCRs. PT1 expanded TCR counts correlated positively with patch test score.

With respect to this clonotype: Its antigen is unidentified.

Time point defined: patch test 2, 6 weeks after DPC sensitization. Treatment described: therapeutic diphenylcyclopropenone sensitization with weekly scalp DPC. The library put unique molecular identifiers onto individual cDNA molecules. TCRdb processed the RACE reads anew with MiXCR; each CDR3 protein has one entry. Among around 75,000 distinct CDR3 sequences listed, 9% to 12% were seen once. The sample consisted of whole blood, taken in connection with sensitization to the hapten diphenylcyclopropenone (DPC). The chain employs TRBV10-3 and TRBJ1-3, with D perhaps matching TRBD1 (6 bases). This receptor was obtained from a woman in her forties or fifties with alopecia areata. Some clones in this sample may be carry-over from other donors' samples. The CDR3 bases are TGTGCCATCAGTGCTAGGGGACAAAACTCTGGAAACACCATATATTTT. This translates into CAISARGQNSGNTIYF.